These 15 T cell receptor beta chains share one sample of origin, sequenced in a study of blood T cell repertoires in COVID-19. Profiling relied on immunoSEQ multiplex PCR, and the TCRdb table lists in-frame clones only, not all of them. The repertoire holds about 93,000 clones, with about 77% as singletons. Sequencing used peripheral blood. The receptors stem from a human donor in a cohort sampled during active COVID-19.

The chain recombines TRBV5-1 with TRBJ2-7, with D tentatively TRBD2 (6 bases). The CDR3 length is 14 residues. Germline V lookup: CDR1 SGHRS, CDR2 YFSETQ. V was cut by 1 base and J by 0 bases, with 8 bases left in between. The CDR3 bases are TGCGCCAGCAGCTTGATCGGGAGCTCCTACGAGCAGTACTTC. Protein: CASSLIGSSYEQYF.

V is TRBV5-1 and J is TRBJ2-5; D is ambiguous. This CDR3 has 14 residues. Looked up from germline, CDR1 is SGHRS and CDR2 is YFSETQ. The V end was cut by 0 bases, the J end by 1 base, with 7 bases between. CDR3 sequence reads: CASSLESGQETQYF. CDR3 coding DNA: TGCGCCAGCAGCTTGGAGTCAGGCCAAGAGACCCAGTACTTC.

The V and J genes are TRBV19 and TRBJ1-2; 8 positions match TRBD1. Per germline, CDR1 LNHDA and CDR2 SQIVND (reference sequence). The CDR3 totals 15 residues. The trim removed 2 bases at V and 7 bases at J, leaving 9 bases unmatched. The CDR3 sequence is CASSILGQAVGGYTF. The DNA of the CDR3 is TGTGCCAGTAGTATATTGGGACAGGCGGTTGGTGGCTACACCTTC.

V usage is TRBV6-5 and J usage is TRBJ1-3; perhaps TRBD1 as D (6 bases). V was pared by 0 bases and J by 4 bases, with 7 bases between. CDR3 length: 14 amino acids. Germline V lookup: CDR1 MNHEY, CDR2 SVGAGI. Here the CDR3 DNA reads TGTGCCAGCAGTTACTCCCAGGGGGGAAACACCATATATTTT. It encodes CASSYSQGGNTIYF.

The CDR3: CASSLGQANYGYTF. The CDR3 region has the DNA TGTGCCAGCAGCCTGGGACAGGCTAACTATGGCTACACCTTC. V is TRBV2 and J is TRBJ1-2; 8 nucleotides match TRBD1. Germline CDR1 reads SNHLY; CDR2 reads FYNNEI. This CDR3 region has 14 residues. V lost 6 bases, J lost 0 bases, and 3 bases stayed unmatched.

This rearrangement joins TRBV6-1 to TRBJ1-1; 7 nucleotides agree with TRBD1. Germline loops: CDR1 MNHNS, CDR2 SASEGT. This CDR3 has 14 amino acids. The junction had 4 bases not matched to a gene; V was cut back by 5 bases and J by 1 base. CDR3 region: CASSPGTANTEAFF. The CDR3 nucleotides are TGTGCCAGCAGTCCCGGGACAGCGAACACTGAAGCTTTCTTT.

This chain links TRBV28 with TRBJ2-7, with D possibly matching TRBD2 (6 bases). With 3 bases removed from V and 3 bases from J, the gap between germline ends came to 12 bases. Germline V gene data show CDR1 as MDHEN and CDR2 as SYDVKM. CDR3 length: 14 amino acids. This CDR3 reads CASSLSGPNYEQYF. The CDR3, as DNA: TGTGCCAGCAGTTTGAGCGGGCCCAACTACGAGCAGTACTTC.

CDR3 DNA: TGTGCCACCAGTGATTCCGGGGGTGGGTTCACAGATACGCAGTATTTT. Residues: CATSDSGGGFTDTQYF. The rearrangement uses TRBV24-1 and TRBJ2-3; D is possibly TRBD2 (6 bases). Germline CDR1 reads KGHDR; CDR2 reads SFDVKD. Trimming cost V 2 bases and J 2 bases, with 13 bases left between them. This CDR3 contains 16 residues.

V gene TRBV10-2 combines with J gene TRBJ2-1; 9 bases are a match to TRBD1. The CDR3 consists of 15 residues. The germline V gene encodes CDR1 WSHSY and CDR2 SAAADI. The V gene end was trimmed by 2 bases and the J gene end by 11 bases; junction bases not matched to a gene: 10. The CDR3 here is CASSEEDRGLRKQFF. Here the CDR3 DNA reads TGCGCCAGCAGTGAGGAGGACAGGGGACTGAGGAAGCAGTTCTTC.

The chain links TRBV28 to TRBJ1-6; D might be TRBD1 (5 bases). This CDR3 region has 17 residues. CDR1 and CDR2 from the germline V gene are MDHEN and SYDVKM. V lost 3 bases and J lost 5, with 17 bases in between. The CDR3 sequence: CASSFSVLSGNNSPLHF. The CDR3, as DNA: TGTGCCAGCAGTTTCTCGGTTTTGTCAGGGAATAATTCACCCCTCCACTTT.

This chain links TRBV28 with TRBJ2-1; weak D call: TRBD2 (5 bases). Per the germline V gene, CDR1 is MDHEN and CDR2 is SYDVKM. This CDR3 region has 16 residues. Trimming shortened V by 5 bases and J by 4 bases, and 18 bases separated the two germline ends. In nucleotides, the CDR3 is TGTGCCAGCAGTCCCTCCACTAGAGGGAGATACAATGAGCAGTTCTTC. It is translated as CASSPSTRGRYNEQFF. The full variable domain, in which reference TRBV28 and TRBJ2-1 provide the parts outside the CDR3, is DVKVTQSSRYLVKRTGEKVFLECVQDMDHENMFWYRQDPGLGLRLIYFSYDVKMKEKGDIPEGYSVSREKKERFSLILESASTNQTSMYLCASSPSTRGRYNEQFFGPGTRLTVL.

The CDR3 region has the DNA TGTGCCTGGAGCCTAGGACAGATTGAAGCTTTCTTT. Its protein product is CAWSLGQIEAFF. The chain links TRBV30 to TRBJ1-1; a possible D gene is TRBD1 (6 bases). The CDR3 runs 12 residues. Germline V gene sequence: CDR1 GTSNPN, CDR2 SVGIG (reference sequence). Trimming removed 3 bases at V and 7 bases at J, with 12 bases between.

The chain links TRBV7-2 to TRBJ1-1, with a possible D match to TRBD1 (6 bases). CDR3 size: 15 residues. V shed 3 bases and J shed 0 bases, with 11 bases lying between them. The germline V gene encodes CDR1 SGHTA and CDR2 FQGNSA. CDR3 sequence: CASSFSQGMNTEAFF. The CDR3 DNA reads TGTGCCAGCAGCTTCAGCCAGGGGATGAACACTGAAGCTTTCTTT.

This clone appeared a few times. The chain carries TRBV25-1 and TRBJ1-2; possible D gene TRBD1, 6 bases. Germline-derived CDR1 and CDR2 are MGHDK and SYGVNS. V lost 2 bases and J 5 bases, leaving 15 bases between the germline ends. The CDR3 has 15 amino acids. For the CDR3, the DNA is TGTGCCAGCAGTGAACGGGGGGCTGGCCGTTATGGCTACACCTTC. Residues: CASSERGAGRYGYTF.

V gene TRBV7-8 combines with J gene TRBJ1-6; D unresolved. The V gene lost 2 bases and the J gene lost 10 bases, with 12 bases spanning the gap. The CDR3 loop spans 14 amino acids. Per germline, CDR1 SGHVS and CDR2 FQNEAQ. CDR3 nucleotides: TGTGCCAGCAGCTTAAGAGGGATTGGGTCACCCCTCCACTTT. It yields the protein CASSLRGIGSPLHF. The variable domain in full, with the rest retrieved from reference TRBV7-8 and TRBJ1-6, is GAGVSQSPRYKVAKRGQDVALRCDPISGHVSLFWYQQALGQGPEFLTYFQNEAQLDKSGLPSDRFFAERPEGSVSTLKIQRTQQEDSAVYLCASSLRGIGSPLHFGNGTRLTVT.